A single sample is the source of the 15 T cell receptor beta chains below, sequenced in a study of T cell responses to AZD1222 COVID-19 vaccine. Data came from immunoSEQ multiplex PCR; TCRdb stores just in-frame clones and leaves some out. The data contain about 150,000 clones, roughly nine tenths of them singletons. The sample consisted of peripheral blood, taken on day 0 of AZD1222 vaccination. The source is an adult in good health.

J is TRBJ1-1 and V is TRBV4-2; 8 bases line up with TRBD1. The V gene's germline CDR1 is LGHNA and CDR2 YNFKEQ. The V segment lost 1 base and the J segment 5 bases; nucleotides outside the gene matches: 12. The CDR3 is 17 residues long. CDR3 amino acids: CASSQVLKKTGGTEAFF. CDR3 nucleotide sequence: TGTGCCAGCAGCCAAGTTTTAAAAAAAACAGGGGGGACTGAAGCTTTCTTT.

This chain connects TRBV7-8 to TRBJ2-7, with TRBD2 identical over 8 bases. The CDR3 has 22 residues. Germline V lookup: CDR1 SGHVS, CDR2 FQNEAQ. Trimming at V came to 1 base and at J to 0 bases, leaving 23 bases not matched to a gene. CDR3 sequence reads: CASSLGTSTSGTPQVPSYEQYF. The CDR3 bases are TGTGCCAGCAGCTTAGGGACTTCTACTAGCGGAACTCCCCAAGTACCCTCCTACGAGCAGTACTTC.

The CDR3 here is CASSFITGLEPYNEQFF. DNA of the CDR3: TGTGCCAGCAGCTTCATAACGGGACTAGAGCCCTACAATGAGCAGTTCTTC. The V gene is TRBV7-9, the J gene TRBJ2-1, with TRBD2 matching over 8 bases. V was clipped by 3 bases and J by 2 bases; unmatched bases: 9. From germline, CDR1 is SEHNR and CDR2 FQNEAQ (reference sequence). The CDR3 has 17 residues. Together with reference TRBV7-9 and TRBJ2-1, the CDR3 gives the full variable domain: DTGVSQNPRHKITKRGQNVTFRCDPISEHNRLYWYRQTLGQGPEFLTYFQNEAQLEKSRLLSDRFSAERPKGSFSTLEIQRTEQGDSAMYLCASSFITGLEPYNEQFFGPGTRLTVL.

The chain carries TRBV10-3 and TRBJ2-7; no reliable D call. V was trimmed by 3 bases and J by 2 bases, leaving 5 bases between them. This CDR3 spans 12 amino acids. The germline CDR1 and CDR2 sequences are ENHRY and SYGVKD. The CDR3 reads CAISDSTYEQYF. The CDR3 nucleotides read TGTGCCATCAGTGACAGTACCTACGAGCAGTACTTC.

V gene TRBV18 combines with J gene TRBJ2-1, with D possibly matching TRBD1 (6 bases). The CDR3 has 17 amino acids. Per the germline V gene, CDR1 is KGHSH and CDR2 is LQKENI. Between the trimmed V and J ends, which lost 6 bases and 6 bases, there was a span of 24 bases. CDR3 sequence reads: CASSSTGWQLGFNEQFF. The CDR3 nucleotides read TGTGCCAGCTCGTCCACAGGGTGGCAACTAGGGTTCAATGAGCAGTTCTTC. The full variable domain, with the rest looked up from reference TRBV18 and TRBJ2-1, is NAGVMQNPRHLVRRRGQEARLRCSPMKGHSHVYWYRQLPEEGLKFMVYLQKENIIDESGMPKERFSAEFPKEGPSILRIQQVVRGDSAAYFCASSSTGWQLGFNEQFFGPGTRLTVL.

The rearrangement links TRBV7-2 to TRBJ2-1; tentatively, D is TRBD1 (5 bases). The CDR3 spans 14 residues. V lost 3 bases, J lost 3 bases, and 9 bases lay in between. Germline V CDR1 and CDR2: SGHTA, FQGNSA. The CDR3 nucleotides are TGTGCCAGCAGCTTTTTAGACAGCTACAATGAGCAGTTCTTC. It yields the protein CASSFLDSYNEQFF.

This chain connects TRBV7-6 to TRBJ2-3; D is unresolved. The germline CDR1 and CDR2 sequences are SGHVS and FNYEAQ. This CDR3 has 14 residues. V lost 5 bases and J 3 bases, leaving 12 bases between the germline ends. CDR3 amino acids: CASSPGPVTDTQYF. In DNA form, the CDR3 reads TGTGCCAGCAGCCCTGGGCCGGTTACAGATACGCAGTATTTT.

The chain recombines TRBV19 with TRBJ1-5, with D unclear. The germline V gene encodes CDR1 LNHDA and CDR2 SQIVND (reference sequence). V was pared by 6 bases and J by 6 bases, with 21 bases between. The CDR3 consists of 16 residues. This chain's CDR3 is CASRNSDAPAGQPQHF. CDR3 nucleotide sequence: TGTGCCAGTAGGAATTCGGACGCCCCTGCGGGTCAGCCCCAGCATTTT.

This chain joins TRBV11-2 and TRBJ1-2; possibly TRBD1 for D (5 bases). Germline V gene lookup returns CDR1 SGHAT and CDR2 FQNNGV. V lost 5 bases to trimming and J lost 4 bases, with 20 bases between them. The CDR3 consists of 16 residues. CDR3 residues: CASSTTGGKRVYGYTF. CDR3 in DNA: TGTGCCAGCAGCACGACGGGGGGAAAAAGGGTCTATGGCTACACCTTC.

The genes are TRBV11-3 and TRBJ2-1; D remains ambiguous. CDR1 is SGHNT and CDR2 is YENEEA in the germline V gene. Trimming stripped 3 bases from V and 4 bases from J, with 13 bases between. This CDR3 is 15 amino acids long. The CDR3 protein is CASSFAYQGYNEQFF. The CDR3 bases are TGTGCCAGCAGCTTCGCATACCAAGGGTACAATGAGCAGTTCTTC.

The CDR3 region is CASSVGTGDWGNEKLFF. The CDR3 DNA reads TGTGCCAGCAGCGTCGGGACAGGGGACTGGGGTAATGAAAAACTGTTTTTT. The chain links TRBV9 to TRBJ1-4; 10 nucleotides align to TRBD1. Germline V lookup: CDR1 SGDLS, CDR2 YYNGEE. With V trimmed by 2 bases and J by 4 bases, 8 bases remained unmatched. The CDR3 has 17 amino acids.

This chain connects TRBV29-1 to TRBJ2-1; 7 bases fit TRBD2. This CDR3 has 14 amino acids. Trimming at V came to 4 bases and at J to 5 bases, leaving 8 bases not matched to a gene. Germline values: CDR1 SQVTM, CDR2 ANQGSEA. CDR3 sequence (DNA): TGCAGCGTTGTGGCTAGCGGAAGACACAATGAGCAGTTCTTC. It yields the protein CSVVASGRHNEQFF.

The rearrangement links TRBV3-1 (or the pseudogene TRBV3-2) to TRBJ1-2; D gene ambiguous. Germline CDR1 reads LGHDT; CDR2 reads YNNKEL (reference sequence). CDR3 length: 13 amino acids. V gave up 0 bases and J gave up 7 bases, with 9 bases separating them. The DNA of the CDR3 is TGTGCCAGCAGCCAAGACAGTATCTTTGGCTACACCTTC. Encoded protein: CASSQDSIFGYTF.

This clone is a singleton in its sample. The rearrangement joins TRBV6-2 or TRBV6-3 to TRBJ1-1; D unresolved. V lost 3 bases and J lost 2, with 13 bases in between. The germline CDR1 and CDR2 sequences are MNHEY and SVGEGT. The CDR3 length is 15 residues. DNA for the CDR3: TGTGCCAGCAGTTATCACTCGGAGACAAACACTGAAGCTTTCTTT. This gives the protein CASSYHSETNTEAFF.

The gene calls are TRBV4-2 and TRBJ1-2, with D uncertain. CDR3 length equals 13 residues. V lost 1 base and J lost 6, with 9 bases in between. In germline, CDR1 is LGHNA, CDR2 YNFKEQ. The CDR3, as DNA: TGTGCCAGCAGCCAAGGAGTCCTCGATGGCTACACCTTC. It yields the protein CASSQGVLDGYTF.